The 11 T cell receptor beta chains reported below all come from one sample, sequenced in a study of blood T cell repertoires in COVID-19. Using immunoSEQ multiplex PCR, the repertoire was profiled, and TCRdb retains in-frame clones only, with some absent. Of more than 95,000 clones listed, roughly 80% were seen once; the top ten hold 12%. Source material: peripheral blood. These receptors were taken from a human donor in a cohort sampled during active COVID-19.

This clone was seen a few times. The chain is built from TRBV5-6 and TRBJ1-6; 10 bases are a match to TRBD1. Germline lookup yields CDR1 SGHDT and CDR2 YYEEEE. There are 15 residues in the CDR3. Trimming cost V 7 bases and J 7 bases; bases outside gene matches: 8. CDR3 amino acids: CASSYRGQGNSPLHF. Here the CDR3 DNA reads TGTGCCAGCTCCTATCGGGGACAGGGGAATTCACCCCTCCACTTT.

The table lists this clone with a count of one. CDR3 region: CASSPRDRLFSALHF. The CDR3 DNA is TGCGCCAGCAGCCCCCGGGACAGGCTCTTTTCGGCCCTCCACTTT. This rearrangement joins TRBV4-3 to TRBJ1-6; TRBD1 matches at 8 bases. V was clipped by 4 bases and J by 14 bases; unmatched bases: 13. The CDR3 is 15 amino acids. Germline loops: CDR1 LGHNA, CDR2 YSLEER.

This chain uses TRBV7-3 with TRBJ2-5; 8 bases line up with TRBD1. The CDR3 has 13 residues. Germline V gene data show CDR1 as SGHTA and CDR2 as FQGTGA. V was clipped by 5 bases and J by 4 bases; unmatched bases: 3. CDR3 sequence (DNA): TGTGCCAGCAGCGCCGGGACAGGAGAGACCCAGTACTTC. This translates into CASSAGTGETQYF.

This clone has just one count. The rearrangement uses TRBV12-3 or TRBV12-4 and TRBJ1-4; 7 positions match TRBD1. The junction had 5 bases not matched to a gene; V was cut back by 5 bases and J by 8 bases. The CDR3 loop spans 13 amino acids. CDR3 loop: CASSNRGWEKLFF. The DNA of the CDR3 is TGTGCCAGCAGTAACAGGGGTTGGGAAAAACTGTTTTTT.

This chain connects TRBV5-4 to TRBJ2-2, with TRBD2 identical over 12 bases. CDR1 and CDR2 from the germline V gene are SGHNT and YYREEE (reference sequence). The V gene end was trimmed by 3 bases and the J gene end by 5 bases; junction bases not matched to a gene: 11. There are 18 residues in the CDR3. The CDR3 coding sequence is TGTGCCAGCAGCTACTTACCTGGACTAGCGGGGACTACCGGGGAGCTGTTTTTT. Its translation is CASSYLPGLAGTTGELFF.

In this sample, this clone turned up once. The chain uses TRBV18 and TRBJ2-5; TRBD1 matches at 7 bases. Trimming took 2 bases from V and 2 from J; bases not matched to a gene: 2. This CDR3 is 14 amino acids long. Per germline, CDR1 KGHSH and CDR2 LQKENI. CDR3 DNA: TGTGCCAGCTCACCAGGACAGGAGCAAGAGACCCAGTACTTC. This codes for CASSPGQEQETQYF.

The V and J genes are TRBV2 and TRBJ1-4, with TRBD1 matching over 10 bases. CDR3 length: 14 amino acids. V lost 6 bases to trimming and J lost 7 bases; unmatched junction nucleotides: 5. Germline assignment: CDR1 SNHLY and CDR2 FYNNEI. The CDR3 loop reads CASRRTGGSEKLFF. For the CDR3, the DNA is TGTGCCAGCAGAAGGACAGGGGGAAGTGAAAAACTGTTTTTT.

CDR3 protein: CASGQAAGGSYNEQFF. The CDR3 region has the DNA TGTGCCAGCGGTCAGGCGGCAGGGGGCTCCTACAATGAGCAGTTCTTC. The chain uses TRBV7-2 and TRBJ2-1, with 7 bases aligning to TRBD1. The germline V gene has CDR1 SGHTA and CDR2 FQGNSA. V trimming: 8 bases; J trimming: 0 bases; junction bases outside the gene matches: 10. CDR3 size: 16 residues.

V and J are TRBV12-3 or TRBV12-4 and TRBJ2-7, with D maybe TRBD1 (6 bases). Trimming removed 6 bases from V and 2 bases from J, with 11 bases in between. The CDR3 has 13 amino acids. The CDR3 coding sequence is TGTGCCAGCAGCGACAGGACAACCTACGAGCAGTACTTC. The encoded protein is CASSDRTTYEQYF.

The chain carries TRBV7-8 and TRBJ2-5; TRBD2 matches 11 bases. CDR1 SGHVS and CDR2 FQNEAQ come from the germline V gene. The CDR3 extends over 19 amino acids. Losses at the gene ends were 2 bases for V and 2 bases for J; bases not matched to a gene: 13. CDR3 sequence reads: CASSLKGSDSGGGQETQYF. In nucleotides, the CDR3 is TGTGCCAGCAGCTTAAAAGGAAGTGATAGCGGGGGGGGTCAAGAGACCCAGTACTTC. The whole variable domain, filled in from reference TRBV7-8 and TRBJ2-5, reads GAGVSQSPRYKVAKRGQDVALRCDPISGHVSLFWYQQALGQGPEFLTYFQNEAQLDKSGLPSDRFFAERPEGSVSTLKIQRTQQEDSAVYLCASSLKGSDSGGGQETQYFGPGTRLLVL.

This clone was counted once. This chain joins TRBV14 and TRBJ1-1; the D is unclear. The CDR3 runs to 13 residues. V was clipped by 10 bases and J by 0 bases, with 12 bases between them. The germline CDR1 and CDR2 sequences are SGHDN and FVKESK. The CDR3 DNA reads as TGTGCCACCGGGTTGCACATGAACACTGAAGCTTTCTTT. Amino acid sequence: CATGLHMNTEAFF.